One T cell receptor (beta chain) is described in this entry. The data were obtained in a study of blood T cell repertoires in COVID-19. Overall study context: Sources were T cells, B-cell-depleted T cells, or PBMCs; the material itself was cDNA or gDNA.

V shed 6 bases and J shed 6 bases, with 8 bases lying between them. CDR1 and CDR2 (germline): MGHDK, SYGVNS. The CDR3 loop spans 11 amino acids. Profiling relied on immunoSEQ multiplex PCR, and the TCRdb table lists in-frame clones only, not all of them. The sample yields 120,000 or so clones, roughly 90% seen once. Sequencing was carried out using peripheral blood. This chain uses TRBV25-1 with TRBJ1-2; TRBD1 is a possible D gene (5 bases). This TCR derives from a man aged 60 to 75 with COVID-19, enrolled during active disease. This CDR3 is CASSQDNGYTF. CDR3 DNA sequence: TGTGCCAGCAGCCAGGACAATGGCTACACCTTC.